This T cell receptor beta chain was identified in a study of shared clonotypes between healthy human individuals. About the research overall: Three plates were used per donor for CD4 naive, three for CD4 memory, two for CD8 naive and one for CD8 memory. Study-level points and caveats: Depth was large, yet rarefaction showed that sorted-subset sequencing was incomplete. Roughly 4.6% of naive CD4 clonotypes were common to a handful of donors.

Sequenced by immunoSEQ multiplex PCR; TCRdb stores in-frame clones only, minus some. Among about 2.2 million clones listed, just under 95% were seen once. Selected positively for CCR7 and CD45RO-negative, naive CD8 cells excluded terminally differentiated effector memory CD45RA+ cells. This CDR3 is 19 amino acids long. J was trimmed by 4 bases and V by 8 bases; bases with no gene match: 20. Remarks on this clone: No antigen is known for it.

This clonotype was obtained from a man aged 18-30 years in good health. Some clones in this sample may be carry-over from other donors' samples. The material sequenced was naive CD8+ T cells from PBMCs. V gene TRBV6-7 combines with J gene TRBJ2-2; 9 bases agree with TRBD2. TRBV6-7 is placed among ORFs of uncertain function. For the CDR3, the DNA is TGTGCCAGCCTGTCCCGGCGGGCTAGCGGGGTTTTGGGCACCGGGGAGCTGTTTTTT. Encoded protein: CASLSRRASGVLGTGELFF.